This T cell receptor beta chain was documented in a study of monozygotic twins with inflammatory bowel disease. Overall study findings and caveats: Patients with IBD had less TCRbeta diversity (inverse Simpson) than their healthy co-twins. Differences in immunosuppressive treatment may have been a source of added variability in patient repertoires.

As to this clonotype: Antigen: not known.

Germline V lookup: CDR1 SGHVS, CDR2 FNYEAQ. CDR3 length: 14 amino acids. TCRdb reprocessed the 5' RACE reads; each CDR3 protein has one entry and no DNA is given. This repertoire includes some 170,000 distinct CDR3 sequences. Source material: blood. The J gene is TRBJ1-4, the V gene TRBV7-6; no DNA is available, so the TRBD1 call from TCRdb remains unchecked. This clonotype was sampled from a human donor with ulcerative colitis or Crohn's disease, or a healthy co-twin of an affected twin (not recorded which). The CDR3 region is CASSLSRGNEKLFF.